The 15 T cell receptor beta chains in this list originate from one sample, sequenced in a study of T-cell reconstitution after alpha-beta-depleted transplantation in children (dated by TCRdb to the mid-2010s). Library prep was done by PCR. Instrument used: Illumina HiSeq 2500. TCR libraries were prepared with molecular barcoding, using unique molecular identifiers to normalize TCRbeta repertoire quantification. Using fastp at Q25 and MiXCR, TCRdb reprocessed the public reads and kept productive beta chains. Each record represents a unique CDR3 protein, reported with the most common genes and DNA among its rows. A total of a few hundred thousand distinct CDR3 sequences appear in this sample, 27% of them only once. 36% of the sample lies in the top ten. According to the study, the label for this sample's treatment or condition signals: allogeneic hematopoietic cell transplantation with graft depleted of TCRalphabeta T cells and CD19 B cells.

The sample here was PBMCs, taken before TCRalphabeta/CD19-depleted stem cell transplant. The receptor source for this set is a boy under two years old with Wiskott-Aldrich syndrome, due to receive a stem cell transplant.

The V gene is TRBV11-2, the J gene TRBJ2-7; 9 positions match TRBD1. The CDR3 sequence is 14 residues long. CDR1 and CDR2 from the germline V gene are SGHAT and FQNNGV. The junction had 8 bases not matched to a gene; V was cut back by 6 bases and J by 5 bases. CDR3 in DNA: TGTGCCAGCAGAGAGTCGGGACAGGGAGACGAGCAGTACTTC. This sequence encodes CASRESGQGDEQYF.

CDR3 loop: CASSPAIGRARRETQYF. Here the CDR3 DNA reads TGTGCCAGCAGTCCGGCAATAGGCAGGGCACGCAGGGAGACCCAGTACTTC. The chain employs TRBV28 and TRBJ2-5; D is possibly TRBD1 (5 bases). V lost 5 bases, J lost 5 bases, and 24 bases lay in between. CDR1 is MDHEN, CDR2 SYDVKM, per germline. This CDR3 is built from 17 residues.

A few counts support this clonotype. CDR3 in amino acids: CASSHLGLAVYEQYF. The CDR3 region has the DNA TGTGCCAGCAGCCATTTAGGACTAGCGGTCTACGAGCAGTACTTC. The J gene is TRBJ2-7, the V gene TRBV3-1; 10 nucleotides agree with TRBD2. The CDR3 is 15 residues long. CDR1 is LGHDT and CDR2 is YNNKEL in the germline V gene (reference sequence). The junction had 5 bases not matched to a gene; V was cut back by 3 bases and J by 3 bases.

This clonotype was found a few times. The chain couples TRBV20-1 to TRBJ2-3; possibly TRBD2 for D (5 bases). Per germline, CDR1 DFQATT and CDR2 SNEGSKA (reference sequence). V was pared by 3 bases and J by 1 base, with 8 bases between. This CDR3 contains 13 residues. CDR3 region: CSASGSGTDTQYF. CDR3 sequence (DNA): TGCAGTGCTAGTGGGAGTGGCACAGATACGCAGTATTTT.

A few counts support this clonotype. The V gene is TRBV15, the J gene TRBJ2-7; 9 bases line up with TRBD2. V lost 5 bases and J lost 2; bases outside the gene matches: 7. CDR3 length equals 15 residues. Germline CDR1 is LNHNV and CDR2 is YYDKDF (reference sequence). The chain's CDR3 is CATSGGLAKAYEQYF. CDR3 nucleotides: TGTGCCACCAGCGGAGGACTAGCGAAGGCCTACGAGCAGTACTTC.

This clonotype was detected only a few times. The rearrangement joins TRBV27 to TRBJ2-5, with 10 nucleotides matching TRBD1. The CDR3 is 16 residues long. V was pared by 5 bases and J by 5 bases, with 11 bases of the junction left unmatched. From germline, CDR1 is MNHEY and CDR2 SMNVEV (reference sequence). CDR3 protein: CASSTRRTGGSETQYF. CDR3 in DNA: TGTGCCAGCAGTACCAGACGGACAGGGGGTTCGGAGACCCAGTACTTC.

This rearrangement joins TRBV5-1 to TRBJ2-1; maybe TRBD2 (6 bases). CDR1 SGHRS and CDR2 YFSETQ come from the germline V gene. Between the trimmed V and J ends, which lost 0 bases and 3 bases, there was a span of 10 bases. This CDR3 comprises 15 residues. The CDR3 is CASSLVADRYNEQFF. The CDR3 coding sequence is TGCGCCAGCAGCTTGGTAGCGGACCGCTACAATGAGCAGTTCTTC.

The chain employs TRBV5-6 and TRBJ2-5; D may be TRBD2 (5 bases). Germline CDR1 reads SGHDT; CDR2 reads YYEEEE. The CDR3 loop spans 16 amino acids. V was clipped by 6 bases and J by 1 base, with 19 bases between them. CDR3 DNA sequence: TGTGCCAGCAACCCACACGGACGGGGAAGCCAAGAGACCCAGTACTTC. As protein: CASNPHGRGSQETQYF.

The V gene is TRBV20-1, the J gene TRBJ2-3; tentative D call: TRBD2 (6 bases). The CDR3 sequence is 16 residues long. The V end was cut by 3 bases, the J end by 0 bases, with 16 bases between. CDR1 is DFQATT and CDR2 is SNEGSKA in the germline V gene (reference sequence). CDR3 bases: TGCAGTGCTAGCCCGAGTGTGGCGGGGAGCACAGATACGCAGTATTTT. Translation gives CSASPSVAGSTDTQYF.

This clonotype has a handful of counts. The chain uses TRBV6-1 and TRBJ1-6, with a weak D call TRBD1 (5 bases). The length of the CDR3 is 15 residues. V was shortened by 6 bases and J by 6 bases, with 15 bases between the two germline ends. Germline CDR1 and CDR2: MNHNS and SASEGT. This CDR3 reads CASRQVGGTNSPLHF. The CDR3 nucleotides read TGTGCCAGCAGACAGGTCGGGGGGACTAATTCACCCCTCCACTTT.

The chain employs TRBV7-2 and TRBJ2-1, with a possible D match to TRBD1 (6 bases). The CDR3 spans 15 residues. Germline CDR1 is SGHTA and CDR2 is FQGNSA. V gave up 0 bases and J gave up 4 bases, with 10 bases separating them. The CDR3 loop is CASSLALGAYNEQFF. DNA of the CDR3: TGTGCCAGCAGCTTAGCGTTGGGGGCGTACAATGAGCAGTTCTTC.

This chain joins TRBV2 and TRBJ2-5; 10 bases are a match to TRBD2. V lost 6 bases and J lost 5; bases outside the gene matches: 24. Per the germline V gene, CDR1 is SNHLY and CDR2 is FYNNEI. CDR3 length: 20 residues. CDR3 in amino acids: CASRGRTGLTSGLPSETQYF. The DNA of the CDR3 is TGTGCCAGCAGGGGGCGGACAGGGCTGACTAGCGGGCTCCCCAGCGAGACCCAGTACTTC.

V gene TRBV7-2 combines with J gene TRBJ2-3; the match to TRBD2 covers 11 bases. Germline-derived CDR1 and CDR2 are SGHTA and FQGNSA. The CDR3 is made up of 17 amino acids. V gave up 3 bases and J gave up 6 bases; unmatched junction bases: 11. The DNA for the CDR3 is TGTGCCAGCAGCTTTGACGGTAGCGGGAGGGCCGGCGATACGCAGTATTTT. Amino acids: CASSFDGSGRAGDTQYF.

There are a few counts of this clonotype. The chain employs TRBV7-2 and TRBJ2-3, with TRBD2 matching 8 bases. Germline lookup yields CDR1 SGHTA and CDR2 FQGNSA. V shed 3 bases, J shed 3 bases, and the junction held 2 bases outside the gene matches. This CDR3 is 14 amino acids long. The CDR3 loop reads CASSFGRETDTQYF. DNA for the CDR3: TGTGCCAGCAGCTTCGGGAGGGAAACAGATACGCAGTATTTT.

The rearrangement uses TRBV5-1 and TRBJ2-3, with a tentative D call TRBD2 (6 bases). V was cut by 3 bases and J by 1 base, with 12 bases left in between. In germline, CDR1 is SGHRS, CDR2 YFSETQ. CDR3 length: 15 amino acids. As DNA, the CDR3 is TGCGCCAGCAGCTGGGCGGCTAGCGGCACAGATACGCAGTATTTT. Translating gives CASSWAASGTDTQYF.